A selection of T cell receptor beta chains follows, all from one sample in a study of blood T cells in healthy people across ages. Each CDR3 protein is one row after TCRdb ran MiXCR on the 5' RACE reads. In the table there are 650,000 to 1,000,000 distinct CDR3 sequences, around 36% of which are singletons. Sequencing input: blood. The source of these receptors is a man between 18 and 35 years old in good health. Both conserved end residues are part of each CDR3. A D gene is named only where the DNA matches it firmly. The size of a clone is reported for some rows only, either as once, few or many, or as a class for expanded clones.

d_call	v_call	clone_size	j_call	cdr3_aa	cdr3_nt
TRBD1	TRBV20-1	few	TRBJ1-2	CSAGTGGEDGYTF	TGCAGTGCTGGAACAGGGGGCGAGGATGGCTACACCTTC
TRBD2	TRBV20-1	NA	TRBJ2-1	CSATRGGHNEQFF	TGCAGTGCAACGCGGGGGGGCCACAATGAGCAGTTCTTC
TRBD2	TRBV20-1	NA	TRBJ2-1	CSARRGEGSYNEQFF	TGCAGTGCTAGGCGAGGGGAGGGGTCCTACAATGAGCAGTTCTTC
TRBD1	TRBV29-1	NA	TRBJ1-3	CSLPPLDREVTIYF	TGCAGCCTGCCCCCCCTGGACAGGGAGGTCACCATATATTTT
NA	TRBV5-6	NA	TRBJ2-7	CASSPGPSSYNEQYF	TGTGCCAGCAGCCCCGGGCCTAGCTCCTACAATGAGCAGTACTTC
TRBD1	TRBV20-1	few	TRBJ1-2	CSALRGQSTGTF	TGCAGTGCTCTTAGGGGACAGTCGACCGGCACCTTC
NA	TRBV11-3	few	TRBJ2-1	CASSSAGQYDNEQFF	TGTGCCAGCAGCTCAGCGGGACAGTACGACAATGAGCAGTTCTTC
NA	TRBV12-3/TRBV12-4	few	TRBJ1-4	CASSLTGGSEKLFF	TGTGCCAGCAGTTTAACGGGGGGCAGTGAAAAACTGTTTTTT
TRBD2	TRBV7-9	few	TRBJ2-1	CASSPTEPGLAAHNEQFF	TGTGCCAGCAGCCCAACAGAACCGGGACTAGCGGCCCACAATGAGCAGTTCTTC
TRBD1	TRBV3-1	NA	TRBJ2-2	CASSQVGQGVPTGELFF	TGTGCCAGCAGCCAAGTCGGGCAGGGGGTGCCCACCGGGGAGCTGTTTTTT
TRBD1	TRBV6-2/TRBV6-3	NA	TRBJ1-2	CASSTGTAPYGYTF	TGTGCCAGCAGTACCGGGACAGCACCCTATGGCTACACCTTC
TRBD2	TRBV7-3	NA	TRBJ2-1	CASSLTRSGGVDEQFF	TGTGCCAGCAGCTTAACCCGCAGCGGGGGGGTGGATGAGCAGTTCTTC
NA	TRBV27	NA	TRBJ2-6	CASSFLGGDSGANVLTF	TGTGCCAGCAGTTTCCTAGGGGGAGACTCTGGGGCCAACGTCCTGACTTTC
NA	TRBV5-4	NA	TRBJ2-1	CTSSLDYIEQFF	TGTACCAGCAGCTTGGACTATATTGAACAGTTCTTC
NA	TRBV12-3/TRBV12-4	NA	TRBJ1-2	CASNGGASNYGYTF	TGTGCCAGCAATGGGGGGGCTTCTAACTATGGCTACACCTTC
NA	TRBV20-1	NA	TRBJ2-3	CSARGKGGRIDTQYF	TGCAGTGCTAGAGGCAAGGGGGGTCGTATAGATACGCAGTATTTT
TRBD1	TRBV6-2/TRBV6-3	few	TRBJ2-5	CASSETGAETQYF	TGTGCCAGCAGCGAGACAGGGGCAGAGACCCAGTACTTC
TRBD1	TRBV7-3	NA	TRBJ1-2	CASSLDRDGSGYTF	TGTGCCAGCAGCTTAGACAGGGATGGGAGTGGCTACACCTTC
TRBD2	TRBV5-1	NA	TRBJ2-3	CASSLGSGGSSADTQYF	TGCGCCAGCAGCTTGGGAAGTGGCGGGAGTTCGGCAGATACGCAGTATTTT
TRBD1	TRBV28	few	TRBJ1-2	CASSFLLDREEWTNYGYTF	TGTGCCAGCAGTTTTCTCCTAGACAGGGAGGAATGGACTAACTATGGCTACACCTTC
NA	TRBV20-1	few	TRBJ1-5	CSAPKGVNQPQHF	TGCAGTGCCCCGAAGGGGGTCAATCAGCCCCAGCATTTT
TRBD2	TRBV7-2	NA	TRBJ2-1	CASSLEASGANNEQFF	TGTGCCAGCAGCTTAGAGGCTAGCGGGGCGAACAATGAGCAGTTCTTC
NA	TRBV4-1	few	TRBJ1-2	CASSQVGDSYGYTF	TGCGCCAGCAGCCAAGTGGGGGACTCCTATGGCTACACCTTC